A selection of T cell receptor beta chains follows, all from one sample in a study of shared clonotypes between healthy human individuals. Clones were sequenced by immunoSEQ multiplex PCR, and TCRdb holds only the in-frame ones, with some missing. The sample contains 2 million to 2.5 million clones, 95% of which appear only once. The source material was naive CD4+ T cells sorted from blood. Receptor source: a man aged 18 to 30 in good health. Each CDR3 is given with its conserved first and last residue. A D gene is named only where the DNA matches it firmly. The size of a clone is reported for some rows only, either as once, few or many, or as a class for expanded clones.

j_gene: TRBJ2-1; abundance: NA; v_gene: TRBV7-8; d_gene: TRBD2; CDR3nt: TGTGCCAGCAGCTTAGGGCCGGGGGGGACTACTCTTAGCTCCTACAATGAGCAGTTCTTC; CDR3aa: CASSLGPGGTTLSSYNEQFF
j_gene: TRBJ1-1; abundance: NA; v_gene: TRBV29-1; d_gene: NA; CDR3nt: TGCAGCGTTGTGGCCGGCCGACCCACTGAAGCTTTCTTT; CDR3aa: CSVVAGRPTEAFF
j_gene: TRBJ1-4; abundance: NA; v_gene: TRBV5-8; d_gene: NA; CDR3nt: TGTGCCAGCAGCTTGGGGCTGCGTGCCACTAATGAAAAACTGTTTTTT; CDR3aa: CASSLGLRATNEKLFF
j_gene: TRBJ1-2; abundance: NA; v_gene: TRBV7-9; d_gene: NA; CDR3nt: TGTGCCAGCAGCTTAGATTCGTTTGGGGGGCTGGGCTACACCTTC; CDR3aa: CASSLDSFGGLGYTF
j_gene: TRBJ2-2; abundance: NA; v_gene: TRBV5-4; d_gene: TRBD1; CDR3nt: TGTGCCAGCAGCCACGACAGGGGGCTAACCGGGGAGCTGTTTTTT; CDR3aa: CASSHDRGLTGELFF
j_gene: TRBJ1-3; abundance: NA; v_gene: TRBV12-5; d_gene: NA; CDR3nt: TGTGCTAGTGGTTTGACCGGCTCTGGAAACACCATATATTTT; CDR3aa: CASGLTGSGNTIYF
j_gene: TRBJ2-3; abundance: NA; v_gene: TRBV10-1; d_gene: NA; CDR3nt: TGCGCCAGCAGTAGGGGCTATAGCACAGATACGCAGTATTTT; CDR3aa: CASSRGYSTDTQYF
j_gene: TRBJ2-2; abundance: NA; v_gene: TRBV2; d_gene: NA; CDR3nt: TGTGCCAGCGCCGGGACTTTGAACACCGGGGAGCTGTTTTTT; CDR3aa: CASAGTLNTGELFF
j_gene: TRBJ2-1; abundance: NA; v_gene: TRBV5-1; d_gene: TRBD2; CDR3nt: TGCGCCAGCAGCAGAATAGCGGGTGCGGTCGATGAGCAGTTCTTC; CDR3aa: CASSRIAGAVDEQFF
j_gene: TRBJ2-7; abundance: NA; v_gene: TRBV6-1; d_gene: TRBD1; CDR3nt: TGTGCCAGCAGCGCCGCCGACAGGGCCTACGAGCAGTACTTC; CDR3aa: CASSAADRAYEQYF
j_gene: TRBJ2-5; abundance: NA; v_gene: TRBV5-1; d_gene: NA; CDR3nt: TGCGCCAGCAGCTTCCGGACAGACCAAGAGACCCAGTACTTC; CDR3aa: CASSFRTDQETQYF
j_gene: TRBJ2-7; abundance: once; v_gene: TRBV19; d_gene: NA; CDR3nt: TGTGCCAGTAGTACGCAGGGGCAGACAAAGCAGTACTTC; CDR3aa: CASSTQGQTKQYF
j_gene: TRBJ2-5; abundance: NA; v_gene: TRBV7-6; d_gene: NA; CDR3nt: TGTGCCAGCAGCTTGGAGGTCCAGTTGTACTTC; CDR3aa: CASSLEVQLYF
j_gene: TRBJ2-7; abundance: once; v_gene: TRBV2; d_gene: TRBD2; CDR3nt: TGTGCCAGCAGTCTACTAGCGACTGTACCTTATGAGCAGTACTTC; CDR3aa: CASSLLATVPYEQYF
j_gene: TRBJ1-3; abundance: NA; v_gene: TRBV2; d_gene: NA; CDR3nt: TGTGCCAGACGGGGGGCCTCTGGAAACACCATATATTTT; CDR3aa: CARRGASGNTIYF
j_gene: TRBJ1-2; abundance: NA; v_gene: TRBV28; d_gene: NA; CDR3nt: TGTGCCAGCAGTTTATCGGCAGGGAACTATGGCTACACCTTC; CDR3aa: CASSLSAGNYGYTF